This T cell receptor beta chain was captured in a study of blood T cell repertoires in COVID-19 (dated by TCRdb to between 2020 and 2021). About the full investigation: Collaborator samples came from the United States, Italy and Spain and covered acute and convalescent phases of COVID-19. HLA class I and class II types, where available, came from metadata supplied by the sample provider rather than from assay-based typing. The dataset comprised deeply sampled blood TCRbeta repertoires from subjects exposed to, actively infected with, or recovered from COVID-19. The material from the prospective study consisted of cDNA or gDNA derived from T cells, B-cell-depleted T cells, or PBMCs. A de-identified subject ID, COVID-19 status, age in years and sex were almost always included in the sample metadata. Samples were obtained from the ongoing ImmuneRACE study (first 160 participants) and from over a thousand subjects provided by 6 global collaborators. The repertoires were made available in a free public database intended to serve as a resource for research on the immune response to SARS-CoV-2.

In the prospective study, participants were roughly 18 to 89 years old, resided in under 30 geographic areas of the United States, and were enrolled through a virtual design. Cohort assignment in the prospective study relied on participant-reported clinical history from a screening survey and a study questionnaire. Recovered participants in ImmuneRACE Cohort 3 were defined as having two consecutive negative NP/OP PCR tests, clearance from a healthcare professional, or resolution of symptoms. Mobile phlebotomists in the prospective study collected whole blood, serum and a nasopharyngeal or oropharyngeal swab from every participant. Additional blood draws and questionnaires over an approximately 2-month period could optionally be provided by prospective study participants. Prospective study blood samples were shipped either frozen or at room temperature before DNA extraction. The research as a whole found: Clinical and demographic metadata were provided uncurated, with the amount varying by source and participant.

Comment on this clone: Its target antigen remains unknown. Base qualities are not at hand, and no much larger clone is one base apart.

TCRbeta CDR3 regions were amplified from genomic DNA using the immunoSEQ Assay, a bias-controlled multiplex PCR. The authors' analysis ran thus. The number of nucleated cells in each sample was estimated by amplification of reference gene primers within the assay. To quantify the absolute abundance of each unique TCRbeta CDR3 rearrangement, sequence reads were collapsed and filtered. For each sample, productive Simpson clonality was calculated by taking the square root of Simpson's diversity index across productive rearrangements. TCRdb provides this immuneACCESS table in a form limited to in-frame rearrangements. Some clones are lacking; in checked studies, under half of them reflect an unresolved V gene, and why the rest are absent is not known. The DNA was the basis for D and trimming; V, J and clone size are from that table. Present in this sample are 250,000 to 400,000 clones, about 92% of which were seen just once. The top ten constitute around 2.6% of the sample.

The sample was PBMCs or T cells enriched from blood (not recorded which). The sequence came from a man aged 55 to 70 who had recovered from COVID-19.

The bases are TGTGCCAGCAGCGGACTAGCGGGAAATGAGCAGTTCTTC. Its translation reads: CASSGLAGNEQFF. The rearranged segments are TRBV6-4 and TRBJ2-1; 12 bases in the junction line up with TRBD2. Ends trimmed: V by 6 bases, J by 7 bases; bases unmatched to a gene: 1. The CDR3 goes from the cysteine to the phenylalanine over 13 residues. Of all the DNA, just the CDR3 is kept, 39 bases in frame from base 1. The CDR1 and CDR2 encoded by the germline V gene are MRHNA and SNTAGT.